This TCR beta chain comes out of a study of T cell responses to AZD1222 COVID-19 vaccine. As for the study in general: Investigators merged groups given second doses at roughly 4 or roughly 12 weeks. General study results and limits: The span of vaccine-associated CD4 TCRs extended across spike, with dominance at 160-218 and 743-854. Receipt of two AZD1222 doses was followed by a rise in Spike-specific TCR breadth and depth. Repertoires were obtained only post-peak T cell response.

The data were produced by immunoSEQ multiplex PCR, yet TCRdb's version contains in-frame clones alone and is incomplete. The table includes about 200,000 clones, around 92% detected once. A word on this clone: The antigen is unknown.

This CDR3 is built from 13 residues. CDR1 and CDR2 from the germline V gene are SQVTM and ANQGSEA. V was cut by 6 bases and J by 1 base, with 11 bases left in between. This sample comprised peripheral blood, obtained on day 0 of AZD1222 vaccination. This chain joins TRBV29-1 and TRBJ2-3, with D hard to call. This clonotype was sampled from an adult in good health. The CDR3 DNA follows: TGCAGCGTGAGGCTCCCGGGCACAGATACGCAGTATTTT. Its protein is CSVRLPGTDTQYF.